Shown below are 5 T cell receptor beta chains from a single sample sequenced in a study of cytomegalovirus exposure and HLA in healthy donors (dated by TCRdb to 2017 to 2019). Libraries were constructed by the immunoSEQ multiplex PCR assay. For the multiplex PCR, a mixture combining 60 forward primers for TCR Vbeta segments and 13 reverse primers for TCR Jbeta segments was used. TCRdb limited this immuneACCESS table to in-frame rearrangements with V and J called. A share of clones is missing; checked studies link under half to unresolved V genes, and the rest is unexplained. This sample holds about 170,000 clones; more than 70% were observed only once. Together, the top ten hold about 1.5% of the sample. Sequencing was performed on PBMCs. The receptors were sampled from a male donor in good health and CMV-seronegative.

The J gene is TRBJ2-5, the V gene TRBV5-1; tentative D call: TRBD1 (6 bases). The CDR3 extends over 14 amino acids. Trimming shortened V by 2 bases and J by 5 bases, and 13 bases separated the two germline ends. Per germline, CDR1 SGHRS and CDR2 YFSETQ. The CDR3 bases are TGCGCCAGCAGCTTAACAGGGTTCGGGGAGACCCAGTACTTC. Protein: CASSLTGFGETQYF.

The chain uses TRBV11-3 and TRBJ2-2, with 8 bases matching TRBD1. CDR3 size: 16 residues. In germline, CDR1 is SGHNT, CDR2 YENEEA. V lost 5 bases, J lost 4 bases, and 9 bases stayed unmatched. Here the CDR3 DNA reads TGTGCCAGCAGCCCAGGGACAGGCCGAACCACCGGGGAGCTGTTTTTT. Residues: CASSPGTGRTTGELFF.

The J gene is TRBJ2-1, the V gene TRBV7-2; TRBD2 aligns across 7 bases. J gave up 6 bases and V 4 bases, and 12 bases lay outside the gene matches. Germline loops: CDR1 SGHTA, CDR2 FQGNSA. The CDR3 spans 16 residues. DNA of the CDR3: TGTGCCAGCAGCTCGGGCGGACTAGTTGAAGGCAATGAGCAGTTCTTC. Translation: CASSSGGLVEGNEQFF.

The chain combines TRBV19 with TRBJ1-2; TRBD1 matches 7 bases. This CDR3 spans 15 amino acids. Germline V gene sequence: CDR1 LNHDA, CDR2 SQIVND (reference sequence). The junction had 6 bases not matched to a gene; V was cut back by 3 bases and J by 2 bases. The CDR3 nucleotides read TGTGCCAGTAGTATCGGGACAGAGGCGAACTATGGCTACACCTTC. Its protein product is CASSIGTEANYGYTF.

This clone has only a few counts. V and J are TRBV12-5 and TRBJ1-2; D not certain. Per germline, CDR1 LGHNT and CDR2 FRNRAP. The CDR3 runs to 13 residues. V was cut by 5 bases and J by 6 bases, with 13 bases left in between. CDR3 sequence: CASGVGFGDGYTF. CDR3 coding DNA: TGTGCTAGTGGTGTCGGATTCGGGGATGGCTACACCTTC.